The 29 T cell receptor beta chains reported below all come from one sample, sequenced in a study of control samples from healthy donors and cancer patients. Clones were read by immunoSEQ multiplex PCR, and TCRdb kept only the in-frame ones, dropping some. The repertoire holds 70,000 to 100,000 clones, with 85% to 90% as singletons. Sequencing input: blood. The receptors were gathered from a woman aged 55-70 years in good health.

This clone appeared once. DNA of the CDR3: TGTGCCAGCAGCTGGACAGCCGGGGAGCTGTTTTTT. This sequence encodes CASSWTAGELFF. This chain joins TRBV7-9 and TRBJ2-2; tentative D call: TRBD1 (6 bases). This CDR3 spans 12 amino acids. The germline gives CDR1 SEHNR, CDR2 FQNEAQ (reference sequence). Trimming removed 4 bases from V and 6 bases from J, with 6 bases in between.

V is TRBV18 and J is TRBJ1-1, with a tentative D call TRBD1 (5 bases). Trimming removed 0 bases at V and 5 bases at J, with 10 bases between. The germline CDR1 and CDR2 sequences are KGHSH and LQKENI. The CDR3 covers 14 residues. The CDR3 nucleotides read TGTGCCAGCTCACCACCGCAGGGTTGGACTGAAGCTTTCTTT. Translating it yields CASSPPQGWTEAFF.

The rearrangement uses TRBV7-6 and TRBJ1-3, with TRBD1 matching over 7 bases. The CDR3 length is 17 residues. CDR1 and CDR2 (germline): SGHVS, FNYEAQ. J was trimmed by 2 bases and V by 7 bases; bases with no gene match: 14. The CDR3 region is CASIWLGGQGAGNTIYF. The CDR3 coding sequence is TGTGCCAGCATTTGGCTCGGAGGTCAGGGGGCTGGAAACACCATATATTTT.

The chain has TRBV6-5 and TRBJ2-5; D might be TRBD2 (5 bases). The CDR3 length is 14 residues. The germline V gene has CDR1 MNHEY and CDR2 SVGAGI. Trimming left V 5 bases short and J 0 bases short, with 10 bases between. CDR3 DNA: TGTGCCAGCAGTCTTGACTACAACCAAGAGACCCAGTACTTC. This encodes CASSLDYNQETQYF.

This chain uses TRBV19 with TRBJ1-6; D is perhaps TRBD1 (5 bases). Between the trimmed V and J ends, which lost 0 bases and 10 bases, there was a span of 7 bases. Germline lookup yields CDR1 LNHDA and CDR2 SQIVND (reference sequence). This CDR3 has 13 amino acids. DNA for the CDR3: TGTGCCAGTAGTATAGATCGGGGGTCACCCCTCCACTTT. Translation: CASSIDRGSPLHF.

To note about this clone: Other DNA sequences from this sample encode an identical CDR3 as well. The chain has TRBV3-1 (or the pseudogene TRBV3-2) and TRBJ2-7; TRBD1 might be the D (5 bases). The CDR3 is 14 amino acids. The germline V and J ends were trimmed by 1 base and 2 bases, with 9 bases remaining between them. CDR1 is LGHDT and CDR2 is YNNKEL in the germline V gene (reference sequence). The CDR3 DNA reads as TGTGCCAGCAGCCAAGGGTGGGGCACCTACGAGCAGTACTTC. Encoded protein: CASSQGWGTYEQYF.

This clone came up once. Within the sample, other DNA sequences also encode this same CDR3. This chain connects TRBV6-5 to TRBJ1-1; weak D call: TRBD1 (5 bases). The CDR3 is made up of 15 amino acids. Germline CDR1 and CDR2: MNHEY and SVGAGI. The V end was cut by 6 bases, the J end by 2 bases, with 16 bases between. CDR3 protein: CASSRPGTGNTEAFF. Written as DNA, the CDR3 is TGTGCCAGCAGCCGACCCGGGACGGGAAACACTGAAGCTTTCTTT.

The chain carries TRBV5-1 and TRBJ1-1; no clear D gene. V was trimmed by 1 base and J by 1 base, leaving 11 bases between them. The germline gives CDR1 SGHRS, CDR2 YFSETQ. This CDR3 has 15 residues. CDR3 sequence reads: CASSLLPGENTEAFF. Here the CDR3 DNA reads TGCGCCAGCAGCTTGTTGCCCGGGGAGAACACTGAAGCTTTCTTT.

The chain has TRBV3-1 (or the pseudogene TRBV3-2) and TRBJ2-2; D remains ambiguous. This CDR3 is 15 amino acids long. Germline lookup yields CDR1 LGHDT and CDR2 YNNKEL (reference sequence). Trimming removed 3 bases at V and 3 bases at J, with 11 bases between. CDR3 DNA sequence: TGTGCCAGCAGCCAGGGTCAGAGCTACACCGGGGAGCTGTTTTTT. It specifies CASSQGQSYTGELFF.

The chain joins TRBV19 to TRBJ1-2; 7 bases line up with TRBD1. Germline V gene sequence: CDR1 LNHDA, CDR2 SQIVND (reference sequence). The ends lost 5 bases at V and 5 bases at J; junction bases unmatched: 11. The CDR3 has 15 residues. CDR3 sequence reads: CASSPPQRDSYGYTF. Written as DNA, the CDR3 is TGTGCCAGTAGTCCCCCCCAGCGGGACAGTTATGGCTACACCTTC.

CDR3 in amino acids: CASSWLVDTGELFF. DNA for the CDR3: TGTGCCAGCAGTTGGCTTGTCGACACCGGGGAGCTGTTTTTT. The chain has TRBV6-2 or TRBV6-3 and TRBJ2-2, with D unclear. V lost 4 bases and J 3 bases, leaving 9 bases between the germline ends. The CDR3 covers 14 residues. Germline V gives CDR1 MNHEY, CDR2 SVGEGT.

This clone was recorded a few times. V gene TRBV6-6 combines with J gene TRBJ1-2; D gene unclear. There are 14 residues in the CDR3. The V end lost 0 bases, the J end lost 3 bases, and 8 bases lay between the germline ends. CDR1 MNHNY and CDR2 SVGAGI come from the germline V gene (reference sequence). The CDR3 spells CASSYSRGYYGYTF. Written as DNA, the CDR3 is TGTGCCAGCAGTTACTCCCGGGGTTACTATGGCTACACCTTC.

This chain uses TRBV7-9 with TRBJ1-4, with D perhaps matching TRBD1 (6 bases). The V gene's germline CDR1 is SEHNR and CDR2 FQNEAQ (reference sequence). Trimming cost V 1 base and J 0 bases, with 6 bases left between them. The CDR3 is 15 residues long. This chain's CDR3 is CASSLGQATNEKLFF. The CDR3 bases are TGTGCCAGCAGCTTAGGACAGGCAACTAATGAAAAACTGTTTTTT.

In its sample, this clone was seen once. The CDR3 sequence is CASSPGPSQAFF. As DNA, the CDR3 is TGTGCCAGCTCACCGGGGCCCTCCCAAGCTTTCTTT. V is TRBV18 and J is TRBJ1-1, with a possible D match to TRBD1 (5 bases). CDR1 KGHSH and CDR2 LQKENI come from the germline V gene. V lost 3 bases and J lost 9, with 11 bases in between. The CDR3 spans 12 residues.

J is TRBJ2-2 and V is TRBV21-1; the D call of TRBD2 is as the table states it, not checked on the DNA. TRBV21-1 is deemed a pseudogene. The CDR3 extends over 16 amino acids. The CDR3 here is CASSILLGGAVGELFF. Written as DNA, the CDR3 is TGTGCCAGCAGCATCTTACTTGGGGGGGCTGTCGGGGAGCTGTTTTTT.

CDR3: CASSPLGRNQPQHF. The CDR3 region has the DNA TGCGCCAGCAGCCCCCTCGGCAGGAATCAGCCCCAGCATTTT. The rearrangement uses TRBV5-1 and TRBJ1-5; D not certain. The V end was cut by 4 bases, the J end by 4 bases, with 12 bases between. CDR1 is SGHRS and CDR2 is YFSETQ in the germline V gene. The CDR3 spans 14 residues. Together with reference TRBV5-1 and TRBJ1-5, the CDR3 gives the full variable domain: KAGVTQTPRYLIKTRGQQVTLSCSPISGHRSVSWYQQTPGQGLQFLFEYFSETQRNKGNFPGRFSGRQFSNSRSEMNVSTLELGDSALYLCASSPLGRNQPQHFGDGTRLSIL.

The chain employs TRBV5-6 and TRBJ1-2; possibly TRBD1 for D (5 bases). The CDR3 sequence is 13 residues long. Looked up from germline, CDR1 is SGHDT and CDR2 is YYEEEE. V was shortened by 0 bases and J by 4 bases, with 7 bases between the two germline ends. The CDR3 bases are TGTGCCAGCAGCTTGGCCGGGGGCTATGGCTACACCTTC. Amino acid sequence: CASSLAGGYGYTF.

The genes are TRBV2 and TRBJ2-3; D remains unclear. Trimming cost V 6 bases and J 4 bases, with 17 bases left between them. This CDR3 contains 15 residues. CDR1 and CDR2 (germline): SNHLY, FYNNEI. The CDR3 region has the DNA TGTGCCAGCAGCTACGGACGCACGGCGCCAGATACGCAGTATTTT. The encoded protein is CASSYGRTAPDTQYF.

V is TRBV9 and J is TRBJ2-2; perhaps TRBD1 as D (6 bases). The V gene lost 3 bases and the J gene lost 6 bases, with 15 bases spanning the gap. This CDR3 spans 15 amino acids. Germline lookup yields CDR1 SGDLS and CDR2 YYNGEE. CDR3 in amino acids: CASSAQGGYAGELFF. CDR3 DNA: TGTGCCAGCAGCGCACAGGGTGGGTACGCCGGGGAGCTGTTTTTT.

CDR3 loop: CATSPSGRVSYNEQFF. The DNA for the CDR3 is TGTGCCACCAGCCCTAGCGGGAGGGTCTCCTACAATGAGCAGTTCTTC. The rearrangement links TRBV24-1 to TRBJ2-1; 12 bases are a match to TRBD2. CDR1 and CDR2 (germline): KGHDR, SFDVKD. This CDR3 region has 16 residues. V gave up 7 bases and J gave up 0 bases; unmatched junction bases: 3.

This chain uses TRBV10-3 with TRBJ1-4; D gene ambiguous. Germline V gives CDR1 ENHRY, CDR2 SYGVKD. The ends were cut back, 2 bases at V and 3 bases at J, with 7 bases in the middle. The CDR3 is 14 amino acids. The CDR3 loop is CAISEDGSNEKLFF. Written as DNA, the CDR3 is TGTGCCATCAGTGAGGACGGTTCTAATGAAAAACTGTTTTTT.

CDR3 sequence: CASSESVNTEAFF. The CDR3 coding sequence is TGTGCCAGCAGTGAGAGCGTGAACACTGAAGCTTTCTTT. The chain couples TRBV6-6 to TRBJ1-1, with D unresolved. There are 13 residues in the CDR3. Trimming pared 5 bases from V and 0 bases from J, leaving 7 bases between. Germline CDR1 is MNHNY and CDR2 is SVGAGI (reference sequence).

This chain joins TRBV27 and TRBJ1-6; D might be TRBD1 (6 bases). Looked up from germline, CDR1 is MNHEY and CDR2 is SMNVEV (reference sequence). V lost 5 bases and J lost 1, with 12 bases in between. The CDR3 sequence is 16 residues long. In DNA form, the CDR3 reads TGTGCCAGCAGTGGAACAGGGAAATCCTATAATTCACCCCTCCACTTT. Protein: CASSGTGKSYNSPLHF.

This chain uses TRBV11-2 with TRBJ2-6; D gene uncertain. Germline V lookup: CDR1 SGHAT, CDR2 FQNNGV. The CDR3 spans 18 residues. With 3 bases removed from V and 0 bases from J, the gap between germline ends came to 15 bases. Here the CDR3 DNA reads TGTGCCAGCAGCTTCAGACGGACCTTATTCTCTGGGGCCAACGTCCTGACTTTC. Protein sequence: CASSFRRTLFSGANVLTF.

DNA for the CDR3: TGTGCCAGCAGTTTAGAAAGACAGGGTAGGCAGCCCCAGCATTTT. Translating gives CASSLERQGRQPQHF. The V and J genes are TRBV28 and TRBJ1-5; 7 bases are shared with TRBD1. V trimming: 2 bases; J trimming: 7 bases; junction bases outside the gene matches: 8. Germline values: CDR1 MDHEN, CDR2 SYDVKM. The CDR3 is 15 residues long.

V usage is TRBV6-1 and J usage is TRBJ2-7, with TRBD2 as a possible D gene (5 bases). The V gene lost 0 bases and the J gene lost 3 bases, with 9 bases spanning the gap. The CDR3 runs 14 residues. Germline V lookup: CDR1 MNHNS, CDR2 SASEGT. CDR3 protein: CASSEAASLYEQYF. The DNA of the CDR3 is TGTGCCAGCAGTGAAGCGGCTAGCCTCTACGAGCAGTACTTC.

V gene TRBV5-1 combines with J gene TRBJ2-3; tentative D call: TRBD2 (6 bases). The CDR3 covers 15 residues. CDR1 is SGHRS, CDR2 YFSETQ, per germline. Between the trimmed V and J ends, which lost 4 bases and 0 bases, there was a span of 12 bases. The CDR3 region is CASSPSGHSTDTQYF. CDR3 nucleotides: TGCGCCAGCAGCCCCAGCGGGCACAGCACAGATACGCAGTATTTT.

The V and J genes are TRBV19 and TRBJ1-1, with D maybe TRBD1 (6 bases). Germline lookup yields CDR1 LNHDA and CDR2 SQIVND (reference sequence). The CDR3 contains 14 residues. The V gene lost 4 bases and the J gene lost 4 bases, with 13 bases spanning the gap. CDR3 nucleotide sequence: TGTGCCAGTAGTACCCGGGGGGCTATCACTGAAGCTTTCTTT. It is translated as CASSTRGAITEAFF. Looking up the rest from reference TRBV19 and TRBJ1-1 gives the full variable domain: DGGITQSPKYLFRKEGQNVTLSCEQNLNHDAMYWYRQDPGQGLRLIYYSQIVNDFQKGDIAEGYSVSREKKESFPLTVTSAQKNPTAFYLCASSTRGAITEAFFGQGTRLTVV.

The chain carries TRBV6-5 and TRBJ2-5, with D possibly matching TRBD2 (5 bases). Germline V gene data show CDR1 as MNHEY and CDR2 as SVGAGI. The CDR3 totals 15 residues. V lost 5 bases to trimming and J lost 2 bases, with 15 bases between them. The CDR3 spells CASSQSDRGQETQYF. The CDR3 DNA follows: TGTGCCAGCAGTCAGAGCGACCGAGGGCAAGAGACCCAGTACTTC.